One T cell receptor (beta chain) is described in this entry. Its antigen remains unknown. The entry originates in a study of T cells after yellow fever vaccination. Study results and caveats: Weaker overall, the secondary response nonetheless peaked faster (day 5 versus 15). Some clonotypes were seen in both the CD4 and the CD8 compartments. These made up a small share and likely arose from convergent recombination.

TCR cDNA, made by 5'RACE template switching, carried an added universal primer site and UMIs. TCRdb reprocessed the 5' RACE reads via MiXCR and lists one record per CDR3 protein. The sample has under 550,000 distinct CDR3 sequences, around a fifth seen once; the top ten hold about 17%. This clonotype was sampled from a man between 18 and 35 years old who received the YFV17D yellow fever vaccine. This material consisted of PBMCs, taken roughly 20 days after the first yellow fever vaccination.

As DNA, the CDR3 is TGTGCCAGCAGCCCCGGACTTAGCTGCTACAATGAGCAGTTCTTC. Translating it yields CASSPGLSCYNEQFF. V and J are TRBV7-9 and TRBJ2-1; TRBD2 is a possible D gene (5 bases). Germline V lookup: CDR1 SEHNR, CDR2 FQNEAQ (reference sequence). This CDR3 contains 15 residues. The germline V and J ends were trimmed by 5 bases and 3 bases, with 14 bases remaining between them.